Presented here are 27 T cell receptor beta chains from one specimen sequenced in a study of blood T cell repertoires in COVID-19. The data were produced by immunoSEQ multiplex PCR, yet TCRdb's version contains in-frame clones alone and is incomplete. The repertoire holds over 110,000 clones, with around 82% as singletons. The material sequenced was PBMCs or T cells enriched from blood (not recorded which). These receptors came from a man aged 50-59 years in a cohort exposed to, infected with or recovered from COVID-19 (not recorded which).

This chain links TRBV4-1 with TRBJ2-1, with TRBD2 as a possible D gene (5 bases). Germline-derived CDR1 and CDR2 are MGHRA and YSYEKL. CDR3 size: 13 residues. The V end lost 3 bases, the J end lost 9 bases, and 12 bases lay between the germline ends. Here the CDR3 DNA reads TGCGCCAGCAGCCAGACTAATAACCTTGAGCAGTTCTTC. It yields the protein CASSQTNNLEQFF.

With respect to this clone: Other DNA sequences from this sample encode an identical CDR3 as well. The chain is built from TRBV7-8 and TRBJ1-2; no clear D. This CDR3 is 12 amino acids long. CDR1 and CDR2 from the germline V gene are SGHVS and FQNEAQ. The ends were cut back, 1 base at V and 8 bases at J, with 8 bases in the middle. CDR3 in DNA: TGTGCCAGCAGCTTAGGGGGAGGGGGCTACACCTTC. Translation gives CASSLGGGGYTF.

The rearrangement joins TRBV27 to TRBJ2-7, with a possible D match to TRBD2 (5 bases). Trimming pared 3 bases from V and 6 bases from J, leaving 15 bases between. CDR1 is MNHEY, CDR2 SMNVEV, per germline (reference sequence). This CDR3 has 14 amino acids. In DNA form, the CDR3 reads TGTGCCAGCAGTTTGGGGTCGGGATTTACCGAGCAGTACTTC. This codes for CASSLGSGFTEQYF.

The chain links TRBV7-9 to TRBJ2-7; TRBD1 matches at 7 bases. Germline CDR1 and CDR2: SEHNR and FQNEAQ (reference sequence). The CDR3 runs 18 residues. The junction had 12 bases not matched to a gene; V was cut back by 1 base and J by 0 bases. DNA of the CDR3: TGTGCCAGCAGCTTAGTCGTCGTCTCGGGACAGACCTCCTACGAGCAGTACTTC. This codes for CASSLVVVSGQTSYEQYF.

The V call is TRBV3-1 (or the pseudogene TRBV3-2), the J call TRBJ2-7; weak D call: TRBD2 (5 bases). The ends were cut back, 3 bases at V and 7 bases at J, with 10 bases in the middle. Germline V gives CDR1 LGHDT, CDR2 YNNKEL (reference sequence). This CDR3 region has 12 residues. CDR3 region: CASSQGVGEQYF. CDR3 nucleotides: TGTGCCAGCAGCCAGGGAGTCGGAGAGCAGTACTTC.

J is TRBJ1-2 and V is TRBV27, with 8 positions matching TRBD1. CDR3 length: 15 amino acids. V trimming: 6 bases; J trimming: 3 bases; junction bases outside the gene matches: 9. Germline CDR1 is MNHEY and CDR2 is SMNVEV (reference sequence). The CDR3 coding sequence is TGTGCCAGCAGCCCTGACAGGGGACCGGACTATGGCTACACCTTC. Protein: CASSPDRGPDYGYTF.

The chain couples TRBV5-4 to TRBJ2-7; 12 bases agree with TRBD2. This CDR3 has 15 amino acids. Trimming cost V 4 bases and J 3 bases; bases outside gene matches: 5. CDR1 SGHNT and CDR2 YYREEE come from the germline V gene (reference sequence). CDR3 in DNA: TGTGCCAGCAGCCCGGGACTAGCGGGTATCTACGAGCAGTACTTC. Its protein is CASSPGLAGIYEQYF.

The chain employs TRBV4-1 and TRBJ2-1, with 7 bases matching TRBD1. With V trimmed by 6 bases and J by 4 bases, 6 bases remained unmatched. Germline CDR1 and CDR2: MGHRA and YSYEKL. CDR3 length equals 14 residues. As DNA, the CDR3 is TGCGCCAGCAGTACAGGGGACCCGTACAATGAGCAGTTCTTC. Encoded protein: CASSTGDPYNEQFF.

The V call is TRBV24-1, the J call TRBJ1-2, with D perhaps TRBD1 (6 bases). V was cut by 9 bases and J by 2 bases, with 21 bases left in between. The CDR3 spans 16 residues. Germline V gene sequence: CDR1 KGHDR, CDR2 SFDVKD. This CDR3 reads CATPRGRGFWNYGYTF. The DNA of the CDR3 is TGTGCCACCCCCCGGGGCAGGGGTTTTTGGAACTATGGCTACACCTTC.

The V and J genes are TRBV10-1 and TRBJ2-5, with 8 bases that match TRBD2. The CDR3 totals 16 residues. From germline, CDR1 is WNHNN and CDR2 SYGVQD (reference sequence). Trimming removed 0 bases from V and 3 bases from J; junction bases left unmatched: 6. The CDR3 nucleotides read TGCGCCAGCAGTGAGTCCGCGGGGGGAACGAAAGAGACCCAGTACTTC. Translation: CASSESAGGTKETQYF.

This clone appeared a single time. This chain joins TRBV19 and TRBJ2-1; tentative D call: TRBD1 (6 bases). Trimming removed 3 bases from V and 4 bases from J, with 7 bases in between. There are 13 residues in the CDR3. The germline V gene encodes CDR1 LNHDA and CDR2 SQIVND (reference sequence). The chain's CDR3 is CASSIGQYNEQFF. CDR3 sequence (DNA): TGTGCCAGTAGTATCGGACAGTACAATGAGCAGTTCTTC. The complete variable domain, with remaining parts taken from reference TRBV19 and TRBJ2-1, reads DGGITQSPKYLFRKEGQNVTLSCEQNLNHDAMYWYRQDPGQGLRLIYYSQIVNDFQKGDIAEGYSVSREKKESFPLTVTSAQKNPTAFYLCASSIGQYNEQFFGPGTRLTVL.

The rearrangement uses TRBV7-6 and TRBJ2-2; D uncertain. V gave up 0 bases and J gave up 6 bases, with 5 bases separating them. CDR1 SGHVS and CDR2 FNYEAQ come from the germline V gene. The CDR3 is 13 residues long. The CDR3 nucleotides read TGTGCCAGCAGCTTAGCTGAGCCCGGGGAGCTGTTTTTT. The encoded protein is CASSLAEPGELFF. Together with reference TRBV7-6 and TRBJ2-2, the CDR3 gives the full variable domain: GAGVSQSPRYKVTKRGQDVALRCDPISGHVSLYWYRQALGQGPEFLTYFNYEAQQDKSGLPNDRFSAERPEGSISTLTIQRTEQRDSAMYRCASSLAEPGELFFGEGSRLTVL.

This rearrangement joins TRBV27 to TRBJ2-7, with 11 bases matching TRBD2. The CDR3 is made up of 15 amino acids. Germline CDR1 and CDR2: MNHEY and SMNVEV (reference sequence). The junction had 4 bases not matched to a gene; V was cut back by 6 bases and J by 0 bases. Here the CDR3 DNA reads TGTGCCAGCAGCGTGACTAGCGGGGACTCCTACGAGCAGTACTTC. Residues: CASSVTSGDSYEQYF.

The CDR3 loop reads CATSRGREGGYGYTF. CDR3 bases: TGTGCCACCAGCAGAGGAAGGGAGGGGGGATATGGCTACACCTTC. The rearrangement links TRBV15 to TRBJ1-2; the D gene is possibly TRBD1 (6 bases). Germline V gene lookup returns CDR1 LNHNV and CDR2 YYDKDF (reference sequence). The V gene lost 1 base and the J gene lost 5 bases, with 14 bases spanning the gap. The CDR3 consists of 15 residues.

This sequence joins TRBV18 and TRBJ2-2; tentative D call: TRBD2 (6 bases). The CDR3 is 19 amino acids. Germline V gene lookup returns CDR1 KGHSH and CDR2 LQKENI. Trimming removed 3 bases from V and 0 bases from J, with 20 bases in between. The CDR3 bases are TGTGCCAGCTCACCCCCCCCCGCCGGAGGGTGGTCGAACACCGGGGAGCTGTTTTTT. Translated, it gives CASSPPPAGGWSNTGELFF.

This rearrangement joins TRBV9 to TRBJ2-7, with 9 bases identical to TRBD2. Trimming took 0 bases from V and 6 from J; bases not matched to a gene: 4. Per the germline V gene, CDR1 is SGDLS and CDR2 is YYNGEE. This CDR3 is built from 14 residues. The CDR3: CASSVGGLAIEQYF. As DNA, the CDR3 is TGTGCCAGCAGCGTAGGCGGACTAGCGATCGAGCAGTACTTC.

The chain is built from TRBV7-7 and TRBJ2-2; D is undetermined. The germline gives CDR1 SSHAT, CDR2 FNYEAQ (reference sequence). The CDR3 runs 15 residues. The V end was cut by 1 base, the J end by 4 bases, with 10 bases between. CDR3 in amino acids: CASSLEAAPTGELFF. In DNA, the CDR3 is TGTGCCAGCAGCTTAGAGGCAGCGCCCACCGGGGAGCTGTTTTTT.

This CDR3 reads CAITDPGLRNTEAFF. CDR3 in DNA: TGTGCCATCACCGATCCCGGGTTGAGGAACACTGAAGCTTTCTTT. The rearrangement uses TRBV10-3 and TRBJ1-1; no definite D call. The CDR3 loop spans 15 amino acids. V was cut by 7 bases and J by 1 base, with 16 bases left in between. CDR1 is ENHRY, CDR2 SYGVKD, per germline.

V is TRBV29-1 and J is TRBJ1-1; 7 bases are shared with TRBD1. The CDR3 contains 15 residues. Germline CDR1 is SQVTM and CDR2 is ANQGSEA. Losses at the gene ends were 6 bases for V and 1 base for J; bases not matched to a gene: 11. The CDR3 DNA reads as TGCAGCGTAGGGACAGCGAGAGTATCGAACACTGAAGCTTTCTTT. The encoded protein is CSVGTARVSNTEAFF.

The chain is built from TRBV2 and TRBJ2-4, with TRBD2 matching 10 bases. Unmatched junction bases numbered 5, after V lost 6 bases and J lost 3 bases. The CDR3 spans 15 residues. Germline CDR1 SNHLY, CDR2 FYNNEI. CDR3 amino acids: CASRLAGNLKNIQYF. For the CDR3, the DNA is TGTGCCAGCAGACTAGCGGGGAACCTCAAAAACATTCAGTACTTC.

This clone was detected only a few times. The CDR3 is CASSLGASQSEQFF. As DNA, the CDR3 is TGTGCCAGCAGCTTAGGGGCTAGCCAGAGTGAGCAGTTCTTC. The V gene is TRBV7-9, the J gene TRBJ2-1; a weak D match, TRBD2 (5 bases). The CDR3 covers 14 residues. Germline lookup yields CDR1 SEHNR and CDR2 FQNEAQ (reference sequence). The ends were cut back, 1 base at V and 9 bases at J, with 13 bases in the middle.

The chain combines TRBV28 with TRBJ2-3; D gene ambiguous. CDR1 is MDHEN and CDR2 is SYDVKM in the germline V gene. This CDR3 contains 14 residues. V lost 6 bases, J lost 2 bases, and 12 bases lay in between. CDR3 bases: TGTGCCAGCAGCTCCAACTGGTTCACAGATACGCAGTATTTT. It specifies CASSSNWFTDTQYF. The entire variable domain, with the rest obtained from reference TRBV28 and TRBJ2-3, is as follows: DVKVTQSSRYLVKRTGEKVFLECVQDMDHENMFWYRQDPGLGLRLIYFSYDVKMKEKGDIPEGYSVSREKKERFSLILESASTNQTSMYLCASSSNWFTDTQYFGPGTRLTVL.

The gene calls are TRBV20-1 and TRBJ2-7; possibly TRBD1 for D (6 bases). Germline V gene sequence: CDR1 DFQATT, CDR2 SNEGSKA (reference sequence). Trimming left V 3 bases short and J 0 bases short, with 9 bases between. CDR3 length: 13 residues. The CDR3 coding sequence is TGCAGTGCTAGTACAGGGCCCTCCTACGAGCAGTACTTC. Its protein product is CSASTGPSYEQYF.

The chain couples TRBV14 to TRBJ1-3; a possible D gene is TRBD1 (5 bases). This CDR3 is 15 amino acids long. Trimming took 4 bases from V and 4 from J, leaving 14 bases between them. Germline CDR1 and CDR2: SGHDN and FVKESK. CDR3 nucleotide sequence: TGTGCCAGCAGCCCAACAGGCGTTCGGGGAAACACCATATATTTT. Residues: CASSPTGVRGNTIYF.

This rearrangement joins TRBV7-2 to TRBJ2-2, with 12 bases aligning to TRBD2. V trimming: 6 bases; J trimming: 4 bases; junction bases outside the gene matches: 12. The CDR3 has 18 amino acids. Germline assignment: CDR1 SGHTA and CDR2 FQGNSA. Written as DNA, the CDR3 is TGTGCCAGCAGACCCCCTAGCGGGGGGGCCCTTGGCACCGGGGAGCTGTTTTTT. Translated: CASRPPSGGALGTGELFF.

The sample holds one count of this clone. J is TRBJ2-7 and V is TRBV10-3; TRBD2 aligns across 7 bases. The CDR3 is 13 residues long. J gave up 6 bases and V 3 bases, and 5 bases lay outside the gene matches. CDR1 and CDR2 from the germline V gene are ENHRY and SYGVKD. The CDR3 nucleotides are TGTGCCATCAGTGAACAGCGGGGCTTCGAGCAGTACTTC. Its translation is CAISEQRGFEQYF.

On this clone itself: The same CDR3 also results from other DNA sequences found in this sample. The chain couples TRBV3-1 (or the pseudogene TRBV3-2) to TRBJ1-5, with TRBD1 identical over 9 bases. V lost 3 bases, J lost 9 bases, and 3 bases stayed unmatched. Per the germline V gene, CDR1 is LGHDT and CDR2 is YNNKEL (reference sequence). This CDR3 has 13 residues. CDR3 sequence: CASSQGQGGPQHF. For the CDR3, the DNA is TGTGCCAGCAGCCAGGGACAGGGCGGGCCCCAGCATTTT.